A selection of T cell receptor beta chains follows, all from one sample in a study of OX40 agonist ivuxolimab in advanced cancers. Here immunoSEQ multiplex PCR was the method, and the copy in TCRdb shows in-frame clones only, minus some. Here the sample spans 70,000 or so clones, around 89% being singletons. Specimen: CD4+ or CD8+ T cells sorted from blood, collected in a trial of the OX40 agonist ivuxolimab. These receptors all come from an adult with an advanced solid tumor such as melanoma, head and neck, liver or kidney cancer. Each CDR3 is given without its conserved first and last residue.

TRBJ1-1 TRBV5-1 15 ASSLVLRTGASTEAF
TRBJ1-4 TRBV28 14 ASSPGRKATNEKLF
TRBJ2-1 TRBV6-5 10 ASSPSGRARF
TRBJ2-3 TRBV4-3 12 ASSASGRGEAQY
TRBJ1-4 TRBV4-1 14 ASKRQSPATNEKLF
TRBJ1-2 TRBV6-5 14 ASSYSTPGWGNGYT
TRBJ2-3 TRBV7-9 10 ASSSPADTQY
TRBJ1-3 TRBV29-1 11 SASLFSGNTIY
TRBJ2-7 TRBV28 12 ASSPSWWGGEQY
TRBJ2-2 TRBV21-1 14 ASSKTTGSATGELF
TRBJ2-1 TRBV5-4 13 ASWARPSGRNEQF
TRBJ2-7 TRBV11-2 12 ASSPVLGWDEQY
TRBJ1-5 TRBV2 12 ASSGTGQNQPQH
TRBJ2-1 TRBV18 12 ASSPVAGVNEQF
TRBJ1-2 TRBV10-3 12 AIRVGDATYGYT
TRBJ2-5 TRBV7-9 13 ASSRWDTVMETQY
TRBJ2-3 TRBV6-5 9 ASSYGDTQY
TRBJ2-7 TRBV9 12 ASSAGTGSSEQY
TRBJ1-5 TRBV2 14 ASSVSESDSNQPQH
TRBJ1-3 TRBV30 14 AWSRLSGLSGNTIY
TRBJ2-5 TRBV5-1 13 ASSPFLAGQETQY
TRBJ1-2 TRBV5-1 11 ASSLDTYYGYT
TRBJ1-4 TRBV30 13 AGGGRVATNEKLF
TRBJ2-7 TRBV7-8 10 ASSLVGYEQY
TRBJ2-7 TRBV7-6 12 ASSLQRGLYEQY
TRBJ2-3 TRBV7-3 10 ASSTAGNTQY
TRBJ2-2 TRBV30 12 AWSVGRLTGELF
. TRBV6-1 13 ASTTRWDGIYEQY
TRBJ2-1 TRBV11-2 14 ASSPGHGRTYNEQF
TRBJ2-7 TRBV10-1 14 ASSDPRPGSSGEQY
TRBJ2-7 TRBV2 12 ASRVDRGIGEQY
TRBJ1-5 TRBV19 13 ATRFSAYSNQPQH
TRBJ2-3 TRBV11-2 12 ASSPRLGTDTQY
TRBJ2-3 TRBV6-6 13 ASSLTSGESHTQY
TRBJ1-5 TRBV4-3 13 ASSQYRGSNQPQH
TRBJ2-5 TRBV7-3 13 ASSLGRGYQETQY
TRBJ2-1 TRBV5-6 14 ASSLHRGRGYNEQF
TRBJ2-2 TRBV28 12 ASSPAGVTGELF
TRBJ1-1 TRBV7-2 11 ASSPRGPGEAF
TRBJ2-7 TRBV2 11 ASKDEGRYEQY
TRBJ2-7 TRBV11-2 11 ASSYRRAYEQY
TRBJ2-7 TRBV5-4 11 ASTSPGAAEQY
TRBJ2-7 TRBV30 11 AWSRAGWHEQY
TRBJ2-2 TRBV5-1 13 ASSLDQGATGELF
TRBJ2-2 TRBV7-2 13 ASSLGGGGTGELF
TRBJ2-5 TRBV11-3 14 ASSLGVSGRTETQY
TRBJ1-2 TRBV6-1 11 ASRTGGVWGYT
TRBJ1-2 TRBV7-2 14 ASSLARYRGGEGYT
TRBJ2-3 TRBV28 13 ASSLSGTRTDTQY
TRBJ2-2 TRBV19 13 ASSVDKGSTGELF
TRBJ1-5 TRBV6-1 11 ASTPLISQPQH
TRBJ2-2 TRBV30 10 AWSTYTGELF
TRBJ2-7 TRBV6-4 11 ASTTGSSYEQY
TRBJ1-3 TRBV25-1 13 ASSETGIFGNTIY
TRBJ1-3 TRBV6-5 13 ASRPQGSSGNTIY
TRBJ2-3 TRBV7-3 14 ASSALAGAYTDTQY
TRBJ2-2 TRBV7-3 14 ASSPAGGTNTGELF
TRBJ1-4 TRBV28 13 ASSFSGQGNEKLF
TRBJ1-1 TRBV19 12 ASSIRALPTEAF
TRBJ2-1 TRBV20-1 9 SARAYNEQF